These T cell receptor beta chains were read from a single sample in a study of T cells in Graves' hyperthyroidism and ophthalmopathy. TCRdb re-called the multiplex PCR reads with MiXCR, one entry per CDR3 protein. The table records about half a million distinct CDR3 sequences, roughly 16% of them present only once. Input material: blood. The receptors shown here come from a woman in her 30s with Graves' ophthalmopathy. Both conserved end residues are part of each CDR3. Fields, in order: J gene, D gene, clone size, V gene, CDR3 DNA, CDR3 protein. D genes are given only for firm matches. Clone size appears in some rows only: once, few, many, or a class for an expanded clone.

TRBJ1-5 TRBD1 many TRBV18 TGTGCCAGCTCAAAGGGGGCGAGCAATCAGCCCCAGCATTTT CASSKGASNQPQHF
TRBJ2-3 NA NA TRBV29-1 TGCAGTTACTTATTGAGGGGAGCCGCAGATACGCAGTATTTT CSYLLRGAADTQYF
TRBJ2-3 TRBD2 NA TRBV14 TGTGCCAGCAGACAGGATTGCAGGGCTACTAGCGGGATCGCAGATACGCAGTATTTT CASRQDCRATSGIADTQYF
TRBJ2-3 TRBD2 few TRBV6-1 TGTGCCACCCTACGACTAGCGGGAGCTCCAGATACGCAGTATTTT CATLRLAGAPDTQYF
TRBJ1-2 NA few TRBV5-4 TGTGCCAGCAGCTTACCGGGGCCGGGAGGCTACACCTTC CASSLPGPGGYTF
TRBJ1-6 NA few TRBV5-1 TGCGCCAGCAGCTTGGGACCCCCGGGCCCCGGAGGGAATTCACCCCTCCACTTT CASSLGPPGPGGNSPLHF
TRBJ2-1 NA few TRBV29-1 TGCAGCGCTGAATTAGGAGTTTGGAATGAGCAGTTCTTC CSAELGVWNEQFF
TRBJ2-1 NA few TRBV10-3 TGTGCCACCCAGGGAGCCCCTTCTACGGATGAGCAGTTCTTC CATQGAPSTDEQFF
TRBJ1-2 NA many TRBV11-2 TGTGCCAGCAGCCTTCCGACACGTGGCTACACCTTC CASSLPTRGYTF
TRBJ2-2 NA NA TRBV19 TGTGCCAGTAAGGTAGCTCCCGCCGCCGGGGAGCTGTTTTTT CASKVAPAAGELFF
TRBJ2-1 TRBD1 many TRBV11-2 TGTGCCAGCAGCAAATCCGGGACAGGGGCTAACAATGAGCAGTTCTTC CASSKSGTGANNEQFF
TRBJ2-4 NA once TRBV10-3 TGTGCCATCAGTGAGGACCTAACCAAAAACATTCAGTACTTC CAISEDLTKNIQYF
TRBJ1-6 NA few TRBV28 TGTGCCAGCAGTTTATCGACTACTAATTCACCCCTCCACTTT CASSLSTTNSPLHF
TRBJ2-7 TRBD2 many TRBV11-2 TGTGCCACCACCAGGGGACTAGCGGGTGCCTCCTACGAGCAGTACTTC CATTRGLAGASYEQYF
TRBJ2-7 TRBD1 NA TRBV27 TGTGCCAGCAGTTTTCAAATGACAGGGAACGAGCAGTACTTC CASSFQMTGNEQYF
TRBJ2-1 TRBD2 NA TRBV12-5 TGTGCTAGTGGTCTCCTAGGAGGACTAGCGGGCCACAATGAGCAGTTCTTC CASGLLGGLAGHNEQFF
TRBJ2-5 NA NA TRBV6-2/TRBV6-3 TGTGCCAGCAGTGGGGGGACAGACGGAGAGACCCAGTACTTC CASSGGTDGETQYF
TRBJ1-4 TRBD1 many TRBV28 TGTGCCAGCAGTGGGACAGAAGCGAATCCCAGGGGTGAAAAACTGTTTTTT CASSGTEANPRGEKLFF
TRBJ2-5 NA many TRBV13 TGTGCCAGCAGCTTGGGGATGTCGGAGACCCAGTACTTC CASSLGMSETQYF
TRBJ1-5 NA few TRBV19 TGTGCCAGTAGTATAAATTTGGGGGTTCCCGAGGAGCAGCCCCAGCATTTT CASSINLGVPEEQPQHF
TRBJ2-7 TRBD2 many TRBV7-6 TGTGCCAGCAGGCGGGGGGCATCCTACGAGCAGTACTTC CASRRGASYEQYF
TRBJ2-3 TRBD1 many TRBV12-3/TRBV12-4 TGTGCCAGCAGTTTGGGACGACAGGGTAATTGGGATACGCAGTATTTT CASSLGRQGNWDTQYF
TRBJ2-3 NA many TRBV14 TGTGCCAGCAGTGTACGGGCCTACCAAGATACGCAGTATTTT CASSVRAYQDTQYF
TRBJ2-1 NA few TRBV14 TGTGCCAGCAGCGATCTATGGAGCGGTGAGCAGTTCTTC CASSDLWSGEQFF
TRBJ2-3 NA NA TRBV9 TGTGCCAGCAGCACATACACCAGAAGGGGGAGCACAGATACGCAGTATTTT CASSTYTRRGSTDTQYF
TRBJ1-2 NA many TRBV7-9 TGTGCCAGCAGCTTATTGGCCAACTATGGCTACACCTTC CASSLLANYGYTF
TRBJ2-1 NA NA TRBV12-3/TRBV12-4 TGTGCCAGCAGCCGACAGGCCTACAATGAGCAGTTCTTC CASSRQAYNEQFF
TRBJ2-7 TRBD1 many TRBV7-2 TGTGCCAGCAGCGCCGACAGGGGTTCTGGCGAGCAGTACTTC CASSADRGSGEQYF
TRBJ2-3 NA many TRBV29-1 TGCAGCGTTGAAGATACGCAGTATTTT CSVEDTQYF
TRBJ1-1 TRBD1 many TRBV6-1 TGTGCCAGCAGTGAATTAGGGGGCTTGGCCATGAACACTGAAGCTTTCTTT CASSELGGLAMNTEAFF
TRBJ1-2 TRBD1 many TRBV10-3 TGTGCCACCGGACAGGGGACGGACTATGGCTACACCTTC CATGQGTDYGYTF
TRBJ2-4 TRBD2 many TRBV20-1 TGCAGTGCTAGAGATCTCTGGCTAGCGGAGAACCTAGAGGCCAAAAACATTCAGTACTTC CSARDLWLAENLEAKNIQYF
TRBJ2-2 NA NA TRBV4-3 TGCGCCAGCAGCCAAGACTCACCTAACACCGGGGAGCTGTTTTTT CASSQDSPNTGELFF
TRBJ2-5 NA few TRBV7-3 TGTGCCAGCAGCCTCTATAGTAATGTCGAAGAGACCCAGTACTTC CASSLYSNVEETQYF
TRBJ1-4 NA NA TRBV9 TGTGCCAGCAGCGTAGAGGGGTTGGTAAATGAAAAACTGTTTTTT CASSVEGLVNEKLFF
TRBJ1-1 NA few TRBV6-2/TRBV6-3 TGTGCCAGCAGTCATTCGAGGCAACTCGAAGCTTTCTTT CASSHSRQLEAFF
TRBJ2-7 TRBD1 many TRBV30 TGTGCCTGGAGTGCCCCCTCGAGGGGGCTAATGGGGGAGCAGTACTTC CAWSAPSRGLMGEQYF
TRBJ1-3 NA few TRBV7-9 TGTGCCAGCAGCTTAGAACCGCGGGACTCTGGAAACACCATATATTTT CASSLEPRDSGNTIYF
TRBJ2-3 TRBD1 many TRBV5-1 TGCGCCAGCAGCTTGGGTCCGGGACAGGGACCCCCCCCGGATACGCAGTATTTT CASSLGPGQGPPPDTQYF
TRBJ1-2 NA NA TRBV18 TGTGCCAGCTCACCACCCGCGGACACATACAGCCCACACTATGGCTACACCTTC CASSPPADTYSPHYGYTF
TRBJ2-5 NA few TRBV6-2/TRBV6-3 TGTGCCAGCAGTTACGAGAGAGGCGAGACCCAGTACTTC CASSYERGETQYF
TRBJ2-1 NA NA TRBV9 TGTGCCAGCAGCGTGATGAGCGGAAGCTCCTACAATGAGCAGTTCTTC CASSVMSGSSYNEQFF
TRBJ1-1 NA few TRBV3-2 TGTGCCAGCAGCCAAGATTTACCGGGGAACGGCGCTGAAGCTTTCTTT CASSQDLPGNGAEAFF
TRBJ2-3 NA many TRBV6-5 TGTGCCAGCAGTTACAGTGGGGGAATAGATACGCAGTATTTT CASSYSGGIDTQYF
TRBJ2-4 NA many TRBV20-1 TGCAGTGCTAGTAAGGGACGGCTAGCCAAAAACATTCAGTACTTC CSASKGRLAKNIQYF
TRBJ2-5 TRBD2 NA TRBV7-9 TGTGCCAGCAGCCTGGGACTAGCGGGAGGGCCGGGGCAAGAGACCCAGTACTTC CASSLGLAGGPGQETQYF
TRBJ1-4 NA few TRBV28 TGTGCCAGCATCTCTGGGCAGCCTAGTATGAAAGGACTGTTTTTT CASISGQPSMKGLFF
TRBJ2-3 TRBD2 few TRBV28 TGTGCCAGCAGGACTAGCGAGAGGTTATATACGCAGTATTTT CASRTSERLYTQYF
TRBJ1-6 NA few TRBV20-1 TGCAGTGCTGTACAGGGAGGCGGTTCACCCCTCCACTTT CSAVQGGGSPLHF
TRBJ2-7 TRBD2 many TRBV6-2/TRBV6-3 TGTGCCAGCTCCTTAGCGGGCCTCTCCTACGAGCAGTACTTC CASSLAGLSYEQYF
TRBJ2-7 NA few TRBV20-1 TGCAGTGCTTCCTCCCCGAGGAGGACAACGGGGGAGCAGTACTTC CSASSPRRTTGEQYF
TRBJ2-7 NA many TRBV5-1 TGCGCCAGCAGCTTGGATAGGGATCTTATCGAGCAGTACTTC CASSLDRDLIEQYF
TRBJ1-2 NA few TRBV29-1 TGCAGCGTCCTTGACAGCCGCTATGGCTACACCTTC CSVLDSRYGYTF
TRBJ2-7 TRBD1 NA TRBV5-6 TGTGCCAGCAGCCAAGGGCGGACAGGGGGCGACGAGCAGTACTTC CASSQGRTGGDEQYF
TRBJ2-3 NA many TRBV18 TGTGCCAGCTCACCACTCTCCCCAGATACGCAGTATTTT CASSPLSPDTQYF
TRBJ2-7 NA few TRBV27 TGTGCCAGCAGTTTACGGGGTCGCATGGGGTACGAGCAGTACTTC CASSLRGRMGYEQYF
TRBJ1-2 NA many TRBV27 TGTGCCAGCAGTTTATCCCCAGGATACTATGGCTACACCTTC CASSLSPGYYGYTF